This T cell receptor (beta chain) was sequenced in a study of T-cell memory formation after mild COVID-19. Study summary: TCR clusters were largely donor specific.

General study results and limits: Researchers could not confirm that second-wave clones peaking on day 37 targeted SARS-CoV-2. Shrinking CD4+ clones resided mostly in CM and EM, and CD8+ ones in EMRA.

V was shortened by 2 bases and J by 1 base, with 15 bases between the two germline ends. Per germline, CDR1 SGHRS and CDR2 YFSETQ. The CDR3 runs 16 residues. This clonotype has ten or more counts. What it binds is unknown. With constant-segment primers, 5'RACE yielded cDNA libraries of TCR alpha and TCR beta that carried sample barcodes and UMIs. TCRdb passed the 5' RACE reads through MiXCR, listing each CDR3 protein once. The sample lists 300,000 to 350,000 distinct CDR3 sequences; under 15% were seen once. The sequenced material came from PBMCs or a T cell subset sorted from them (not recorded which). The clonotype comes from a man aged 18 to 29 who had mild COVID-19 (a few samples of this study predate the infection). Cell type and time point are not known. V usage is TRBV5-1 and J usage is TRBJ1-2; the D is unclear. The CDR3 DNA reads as TGCGCCAGCAGCTTCCAGGCCCAGACGGATAACTATGGCTACACCTTC. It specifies CASSFQAQTDNYGYTF.